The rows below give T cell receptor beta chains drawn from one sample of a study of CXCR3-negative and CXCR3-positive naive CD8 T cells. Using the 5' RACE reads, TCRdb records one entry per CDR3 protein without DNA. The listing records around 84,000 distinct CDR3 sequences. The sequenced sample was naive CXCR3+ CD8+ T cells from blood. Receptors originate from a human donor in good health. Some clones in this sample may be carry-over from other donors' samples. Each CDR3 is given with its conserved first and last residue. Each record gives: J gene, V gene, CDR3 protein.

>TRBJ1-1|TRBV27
CASSPGTGGTEAFF
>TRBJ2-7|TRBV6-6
CASSYSEPASYEQYF
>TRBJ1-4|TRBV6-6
CASSPGLNEKLFF
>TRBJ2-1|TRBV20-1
CSARDIASSYNEQFF
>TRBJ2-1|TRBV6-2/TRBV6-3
CASSSPADSYNEQFF
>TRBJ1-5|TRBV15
CATSERGGGSNQPQHF
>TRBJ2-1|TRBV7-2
CASSTPGLAGGISYNEQFF
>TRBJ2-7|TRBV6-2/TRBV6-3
CASSYPTLAGMEHEQYF
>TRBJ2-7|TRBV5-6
CASSLEQGAYEQYF
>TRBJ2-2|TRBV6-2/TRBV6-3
CASTPGGGELFF